The T cell receptor (beta chain) described here comes from a study of blood T cell repertoires in COVID-19. Measured with immunoSEQ multiplex PCR; TCRdb has only the in-frame clones, and not every one. The table includes 120,000 to 150,000 clones, approximately 88% detected once. CDR3 size: 17 residues. Germline V lookup: CDR1 SGHVS, CDR2 FQNEAQ. J lost 0 bases, V lost 2 bases, and 4 bases had no gene match. The sequenced sample was peripheral blood. V gene TRBV7-8 combines with J gene TRBJ2-3, with 11 bases identical to TRBD2. The TCR was taken from a man in his 60s with active or convalescent COVID-19. In DNA form, the CDR3 reads TGTGCCAGCAGCTTACGTCTAGCGGGAGGTAGCACAGATACGCAGTATTTT. Residues: CASSLRLAGGSTDTQYF.